This T cell receptor beta chain originates from a study of blood T cell repertoires in COVID-19. Study-wide context: Sources were T cells, B-cell-depleted T cells, or PBMCs; the material itself was cDNA or gDNA.

Per the germline V gene, CDR1 is MDHEN and CDR2 is SYDVKM. Trimming removed 6 bases at V and 4 bases at J, with 12 bases between. There are 13 residues in the CDR3. As handled by the study authors: Amplification from reference gene primers served as the basis for estimated nucleated cell counts. Sequencing used immunoSEQ multiplex PCR; TCRdb keeps in-frame clones, though not all of them. The V and J calls and clone size come from that table; D and trimming were worked out from the DNA. This repertoire shows about 200,000 clones, approximately 85% found once; its top ten account for approximately 5.1%. A few counts support this clone.

The chain is built from TRBV28 and TRBJ1-2; D is perhaps TRBD1 (6 bases). Sample: peripheral blood. This TCR came from a woman in her 70s with active or convalescent COVID-19. The CDR3 loop reads CASSPWTVYGYTF. The CDR3, as DNA: TGTGCCAGCAGCCCTTGGACAGTCTATGGCTACACCTTC.